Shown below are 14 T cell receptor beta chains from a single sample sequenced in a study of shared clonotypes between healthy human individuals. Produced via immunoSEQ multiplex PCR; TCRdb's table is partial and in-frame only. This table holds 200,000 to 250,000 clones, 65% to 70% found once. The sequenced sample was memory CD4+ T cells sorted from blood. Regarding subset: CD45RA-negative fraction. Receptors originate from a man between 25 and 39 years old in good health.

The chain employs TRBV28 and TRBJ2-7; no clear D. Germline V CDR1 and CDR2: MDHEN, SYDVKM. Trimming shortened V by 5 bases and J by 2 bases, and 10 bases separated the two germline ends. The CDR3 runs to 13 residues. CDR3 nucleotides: TGTGCCAGCAGTGAGTTGGCCGCCTACGAGCAGTACTTC. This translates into CASSELAAYEQYF.

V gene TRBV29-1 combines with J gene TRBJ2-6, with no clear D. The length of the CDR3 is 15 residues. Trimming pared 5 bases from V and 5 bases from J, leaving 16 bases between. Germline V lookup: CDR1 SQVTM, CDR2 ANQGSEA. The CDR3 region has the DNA TGCAGCGTTTCGGTGGAAGGGTCAAGGGCCAACGTCCTGACTTTC. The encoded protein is CSVSVEGSRANVLTF.

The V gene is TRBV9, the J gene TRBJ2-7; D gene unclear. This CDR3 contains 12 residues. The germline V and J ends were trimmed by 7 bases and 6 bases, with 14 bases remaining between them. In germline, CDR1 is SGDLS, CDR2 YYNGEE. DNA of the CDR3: TGTGCCAGCCGACATGATGAGTCCGAGCAGTACTTC. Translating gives CASRHDESEQYF. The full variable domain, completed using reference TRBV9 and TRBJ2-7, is DSGVTQTPKHLITATGQRVTLRCSPRSGDLSVYWYQQSLDQGLQFLIQYYNGEERAKGNILERFSAQQFPDLHSELNLSSLELGDSALYFCASRHDESEQYFGPGTRLTVT.

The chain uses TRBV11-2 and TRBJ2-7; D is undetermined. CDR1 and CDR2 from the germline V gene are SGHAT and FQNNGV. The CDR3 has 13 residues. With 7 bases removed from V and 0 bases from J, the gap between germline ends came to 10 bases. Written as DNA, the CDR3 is TGTGCCAGCATCCCCGGGCCCTCCTACGAGCAGTACTTC. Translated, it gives CASIPGPSYEQYF.

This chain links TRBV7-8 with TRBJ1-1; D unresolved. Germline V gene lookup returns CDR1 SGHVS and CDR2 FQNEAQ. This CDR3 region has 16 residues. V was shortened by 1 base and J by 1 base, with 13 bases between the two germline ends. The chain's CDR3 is CASSLGVGGPNTEAFF. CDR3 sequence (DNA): TGTGCCAGCAGCTTAGGGGTTGGCGGGCCGAACACTGAAGCTTTCTTT.

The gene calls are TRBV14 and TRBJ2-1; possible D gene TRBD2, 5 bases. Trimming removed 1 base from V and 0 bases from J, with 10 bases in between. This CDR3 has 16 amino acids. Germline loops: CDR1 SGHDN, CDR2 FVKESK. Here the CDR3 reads CASSQGAVSSYNEQFF. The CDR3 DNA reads TGTGCCAGCAGCCAAGGAGCGGTGAGCTCCTACAATGAGCAGTTCTTC.

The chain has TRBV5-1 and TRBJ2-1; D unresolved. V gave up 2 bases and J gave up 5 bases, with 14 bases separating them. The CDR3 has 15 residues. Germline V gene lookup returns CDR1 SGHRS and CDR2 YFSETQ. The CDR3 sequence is CASSFDTQRNNEQFF. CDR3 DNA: TGCGCCAGCAGCTTCGACACCCAAAGAAACAATGAGCAGTTCTTC.

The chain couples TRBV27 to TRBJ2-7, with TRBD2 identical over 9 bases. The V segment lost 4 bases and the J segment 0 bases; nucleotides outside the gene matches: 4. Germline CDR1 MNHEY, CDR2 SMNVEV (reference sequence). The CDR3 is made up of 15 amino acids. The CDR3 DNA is TGTGCCAGCAGTTCCCGACTAGCGGACTCCTACGAGCAGTACTTC. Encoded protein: CASSSRLADSYEQYF.

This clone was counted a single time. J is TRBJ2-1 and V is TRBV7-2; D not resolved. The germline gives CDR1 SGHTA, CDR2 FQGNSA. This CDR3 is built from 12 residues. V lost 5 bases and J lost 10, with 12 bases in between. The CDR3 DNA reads TGTGCCAGCAGCCCGACGCGGCGGGAGCAGTTCTTC. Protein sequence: CASSPTRREQFF.

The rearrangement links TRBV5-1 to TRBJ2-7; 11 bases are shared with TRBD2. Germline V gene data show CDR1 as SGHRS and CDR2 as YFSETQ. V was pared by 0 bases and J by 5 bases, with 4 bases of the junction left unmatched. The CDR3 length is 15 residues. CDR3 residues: CASSLGLTSGDEQYF. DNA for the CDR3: TGCGCCAGCAGCTTGGGGTTGACTAGCGGGGACGAGCAGTACTTC.

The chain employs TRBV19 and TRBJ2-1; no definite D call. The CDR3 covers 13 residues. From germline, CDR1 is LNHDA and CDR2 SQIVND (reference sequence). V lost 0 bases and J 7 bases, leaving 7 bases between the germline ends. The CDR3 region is CASSIEWRNEQFF. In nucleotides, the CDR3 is TGTGCCAGTAGTATAGAGTGGCGGAATGAGCAGTTCTTC.

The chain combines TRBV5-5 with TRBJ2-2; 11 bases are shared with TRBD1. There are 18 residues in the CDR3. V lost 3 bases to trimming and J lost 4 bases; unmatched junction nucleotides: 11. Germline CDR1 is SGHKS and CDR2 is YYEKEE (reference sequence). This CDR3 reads CASSSGQGASVSTGELFF. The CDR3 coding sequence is TGTGCCAGCAGCTCCGGACAGGGGGCGAGCGTGAGCACCGGGGAGCTGTTTTTT.

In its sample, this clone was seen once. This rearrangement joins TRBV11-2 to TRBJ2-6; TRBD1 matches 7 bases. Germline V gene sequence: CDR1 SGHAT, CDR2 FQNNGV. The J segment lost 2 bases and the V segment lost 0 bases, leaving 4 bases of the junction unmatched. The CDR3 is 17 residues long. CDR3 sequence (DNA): TGTGCCAGCAGCTTAGAAGTAGGGGGCGCTGGGGCCAACGTCCTGACTTTC. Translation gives CASSLEVGGAGANVLTF.

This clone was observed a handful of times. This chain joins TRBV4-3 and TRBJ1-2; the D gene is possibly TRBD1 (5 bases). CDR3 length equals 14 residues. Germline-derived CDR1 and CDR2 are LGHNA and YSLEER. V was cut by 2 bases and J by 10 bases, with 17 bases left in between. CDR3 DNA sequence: TGCGCCAGCAGCCAATCGGCCGGGGCAGGGACCTACACCTTC. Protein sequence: CASSQSAGAGTYTF.